The next 25 T cell receptor beta chains were all read from a single sample in a study of T cells in Graves' hyperthyroidism and ophthalmopathy. Using RNA transcripts as the source, TCR beta CDR3 regions were amplified. Initially, a first-round RT-PCR of the TCR CDR3 employed the HTBI primer set. TCRdb redid the calling of the multiplex PCR reads with MiXCR, one entry per CDR3 protein. The data contain 730,000 or so distinct CDR3 sequences, over 15% of them singletons. The sequencing input was blood. These receptors were obtained from a woman between 45 and 65 years old with Graves' hyperthyroidism that later progressed to Graves' ophthalmopathy.

The gene calls are TRBV29-1 and TRBJ1-2; TRBD1 aligns across 8 bases. This CDR3 contains 14 residues. The V gene's germline CDR1 is SQVTM and CDR2 ANQGSEA. After removal of 5 bases from V and 2 bases from J, the junction contained 7 bases not matched to a gene. CDR3 in amino acids: CSVSRTGPNYGYTF. The CDR3 region has the DNA TGCAGCGTTTCCCGGACAGGGCCAAACTATGGCTACACCTTC.

This clonotype showed up many times. Sequence at one end of the junction differs from germline and may be a read error. The V gene is TRBV5-1, the J gene TRBJ2-3; D not certain. CDR3 length: 12 amino acids. Germline CDR1 SGHRS, CDR2 YFSETQ. This CDR3 is CASSLRTDTQYF. CDR3 nucleotides: TGTGCCAGCAGCTTACGCACAGATACGCAGTATTTT.

Ten or more counts support this clonotype. The V and J genes are TRBV7-2 and TRBJ2-7; TRBD2 might be the D (6 bases). This CDR3 has 16 residues. Germline CDR1 and CDR2: SGHTA and FQGNSA. Between the trimmed V and J ends, which lost 1 base and 3 bases, there was a span of 16 bases. CDR3 sequence: CASSLGGRLVGYEQYF. CDR3 DNA: TGTGCCAGCAGCTTAGGGGGACGACTAGTGGGCTACGAGCAGTACTTC.

The rearrangement uses TRBV10-2 and TRBJ2-7, with 7 bases that match TRBD1. CDR3 size: 15 residues. Looked up from germline, CDR1 is WSHSY and CDR2 is SAAADI. V lost 2 bases to trimming and J lost 5 bases; unmatched junction nucleotides: 9. This CDR3 is CASSETDRLGNEQYF. CDR3 nucleotides: TGCGCCAGCAGTGAGACGGACAGGTTGGGGAACGAGCAGTACTTC.

In this sample, this clonotype turned up a few times. The chain uses TRBV6-1 and TRBJ2-2; a possible D gene is TRBD1 (5 bases). Trimming left V 8 bases short and J 2 bases short, with 21 bases between. Looked up from germline, CDR1 is MNHNS and CDR2 is SASEGT. CDR3 length equals 17 residues. The DNA for the CDR3 is TGTGCCAGCGGTCCTTTAACAGGCGCGGCAAACACCGGGGAGCTGTTTTTT. Protein sequence: CASGPLTGAANTGELFF.

This clonotype has only one observation. The chain employs TRBV7-2 and TRBJ2-3, with 11 bases aligning to TRBD2. Germline lookup yields CDR1 SGHTA and CDR2 FQGNSA. This CDR3 is built from 15 residues. V lost 3 bases and J lost 5; bases outside the gene matches: 4. CDR3 DNA sequence: TGTGCCAGCAGCTTCCTAGCGGGAGGAATAGATACGCAGTATTTT. Its translation is CASSFLAGGIDTQYF.

This clonotype was counted only a few times. The chain joins TRBV19 to TRBJ1-1, with a tentative D call TRBD1 (5 bases). CDR3 length equals 13 residues. V was pared by 7 bases and J by 6 bases, with 15 bases between. The germline gives CDR1 LNHDA, CDR2 SQIVND (reference sequence). The CDR3 region is CASIPGYISEAFF. In DNA, the CDR3 is TGTGCCAGTATCCCAGGGTACATCTCTGAAGCTTTCTTT.

The V call is TRBV6-5, the J call TRBJ1-2; 7 positions match TRBD1. The germline gives CDR1 MNHEY, CDR2 SVGAGI. The J segment lost 2 bases and the V segment lost 0 bases, leaving 3 bases of the junction unmatched. The CDR3 consists of 15 residues. Here the CDR3 DNA reads TGTGCCAGCAGTTACTCAGGGACAGAGAACTATGGCTACACCTTC. Encoded protein: CASSYSGTENYGYTF.

This clonotype appeared a few times. V and J are TRBV9 and TRBJ2-7; a weak D match, TRBD2 (5 bases). Trimming took off 3 bases at V and 4 bases at J, with 14 bases between the two ends. The CDR3 is 14 amino acids. Germline V lookup: CDR1 SGDLS, CDR2 YYNGEE. The CDR3 DNA is TGTGCCAGCAGCGCCGGAACTAGTACGTACGAGCAGTACTTC. Translated, it gives CASSAGTSTYEQYF.

There are many counts of this clonotype. V gene TRBV5-1 combines with J gene TRBJ2-7; 11 positions match TRBD2. Germline CDR1 reads SGHRS; CDR2 reads YFSETQ. This CDR3 contains 17 residues. Trimming cost V 4 bases and J 2 bases; bases outside gene matches: 11. The CDR3 DNA follows: TGCGCCAGCAGCCCGTCGACTAGCGGGGCCAGTACCTACGAGCAGTACTTC. Amino acid sequence: CASSPSTSGASTYEQYF. Full variable domain (remainder filled in from reference TRBV5-1 and TRBJ2-7): KAGVTQTPRYLIKTRGQQVTLSCSPISGHRSVSWYQQTPGQGLQFLFEYFSETQRNKGNFPGRFSGRQFSNSRSEMNVSTLELGDSALYLCASSPSTSGASTYEQYFGPGTRLTVT.

V gene TRBV5-1 combines with J gene TRBJ2-7, with TRBD1 matching over 8 bases. The CDR3 runs to 14 residues. Germline CDR1 reads SGHRS; CDR2 reads YFSETQ. Losses at the gene ends were 3 bases for V and 1 base for J; bases not matched to a gene: 3. The DNA for the CDR3 is TGCGCCAGCAGCTCGACAGGGGCATCCTACGAGCAGTACTTC. It codes for CASSSTGASYEQYF.

This rearrangement joins TRBV20-1 to TRBJ1-2; D gene ambiguous. Per germline, CDR1 DFQATT and CDR2 SNEGSKA (reference sequence). The CDR3 is made up of 14 amino acids. Trimming took off 1 base at V and 5 bases at J, with 14 bases between the two ends. CDR3 in amino acids: CSARGESAGYGYTF. The CDR3 DNA reads as TGCAGTGCTAGAGGAGAGAGTGCGGGTTATGGCTACACCTTC.

The chain uses TRBV6-4 and TRBJ2-1; D is perhaps TRBD1 or TRBD2 (5 bases each). The CDR3 spans 15 residues. The V end lost 11 bases, the J end lost 8 bases, and 25 bases lay between the germline ends. Germline assignment: CDR1 MRHNA and CDR2 SNTAGT. The CDR3 reads CAYLRGAPRWDEQFF. CDR3 coding DNA: TGTGCCTACCTTAGAGGGGCCCCAAGGTGGGATGAGCAGTTCTTC.

This clonotype was seen a few times. V is TRBV7-6 and J is TRBJ1-3; tentative D call: TRBD1 (5 bases). Germline CDR1 is SGHVS and CDR2 is FNYEAQ. V was pared by 4 bases and J by 4 bases, with 20 bases between. The CDR3 is made up of 17 amino acids. For the CDR3, the DNA is TGTGCCAGCAGCTCTGACTCCGACAGCCTGCGAGGAAACACCATATATTTT. Translated: CASSSDSDSLRGNTIYF.

The chain uses TRBV4-1 and TRBJ1-5, with 8 nucleotides matching TRBD1. The CDR3 has 17 amino acids. J gave up 4 bases and V 1 base, and 9 bases lay outside the gene matches. In germline, CDR1 is MGHRA, CDR2 YSYEKL. In DNA, the CDR3 is TGCGCCAGCAGCCAAGTTCGGGCAGGGGGCGGGAATCAGCCCCAGCATTTT. Translation: CASSQVRAGGGNQPQHF.

The chain carries TRBV9 and TRBJ2-1, with TRBD1 as a possible D gene (6 bases). Germline V gene data show CDR1 as SGDLS and CDR2 as YYNGEE. Trimming shortened V by 0 bases and J by 9 bases, and 16 bases separated the two germline ends. This CDR3 spans 15 amino acids. Written as DNA, the CDR3 is TGTGCCAGCAGCGTAGCAGCAGGGGCTCATGGTGAGCAGTTCTTC. Amino acids: CASSVAAGAHGEQFF.

The table lists this clonotype with a few counts. The V and J genes are TRBV4-1 and TRBJ2-7, with D possibly TRBD1 on 5 matching bases. CDR3 length equals 15 residues. V was cut by 4 bases and J by 0 bases, with 13 bases left in between. In germline, CDR1 is MGHRA, CDR2 YSYEKL. The CDR3 region has the DNA TGCGCCAGCAGCCTAACGACCGACAGCTCCTACGAGCAGTACTTC. This codes for CASSLTTDSSYEQYF.

V and J are TRBV30 and TRBJ2-3; D remains ambiguous. This CDR3 contains 12 residues. V was trimmed by 3 bases and J by 3 bases, leaving 7 bases between them. The V gene's germline CDR1 is GTSNPN and CDR2 SVGIG (reference sequence). CDR3 nucleotides: TGTGCCTGGAGCCCCGCAACAGATACGCAGTATTTT. Its translation: CAWSPATDTQYF.

The V gene is TRBV5-4, the J gene TRBJ1-6, with D perhaps TRBD1 (6 bases). CDR3 size: 16 residues. Germline CDR1 reads SGHNT; CDR2 reads YYREEE (reference sequence). V gave up 4 bases and J gave up 3 bases, with 14 bases separating them. The CDR3 sequence: CASSRGQTNYNSPLHF. CDR3 in DNA: TGTGCCAGCAGCCGAGGACAGACGAACTATAATTCACCCCTCCACTTT.

This clonotype was recorded at least ten times. The chain joins TRBV7-9 to TRBJ2-5; maybe TRBD1 (6 bases). V lost 5 bases and J lost 5, with 18 bases in between. The CDR3 has 15 amino acids. Germline V CDR1 and CDR2: SEHNR, FQNEAQ (reference sequence). Here the CDR3 reads CASSPSLGQGETQYF. The CDR3 nucleotides are TGTGCCAGCAGCCCAAGTTTGGGCCAGGGGGAGACCCAGTACTTC.

This clonotype came up a few times. The junction differs from germline at one of its ends, possibly a read error. The genes are TRBV13 and TRBJ2-1, with 8 bases lining up with TRBD2. CDR3 length: 13 amino acids. Germline V lookup: CDR1 PRHDT, CDR2 FYEKMQ (reference sequence). Here the CDR3 reads CATSRRGGNEQFF. Here the CDR3 DNA reads TGTGCCACCAGCCGTCGGGGGGGCAATGAGCAGTTCTTC. Drawing the rest from reference TRBV13 and TRBJ2-1, the complete variable domain is AAGVIQSPRHLIKEKRETATLKCYPIPRHDTVYWYQQGPGQDPQFLISFYEKMQSDKGSIPDRFSAQQFSDYHSELNMSSLELGDSALYFCATSRRGGNEQFFGPGTRLTVL.

This clonotype was recorded a few times. V and J are TRBV20-1 and TRBJ1-5, with 8 bases matching TRBD1. The ends lost 4 bases at V and 5 bases at J; junction bases unmatched: 7. Germline V gene sequence: CDR1 DFQATT, CDR2 SNEGSKA (reference sequence). The CDR3 totals 14 residues. The DNA for the CDR3 is TGCAGTGCTATGAGGACAGGGTCTTATCAGCCCCAGCATTTT. Translated: CSAMRTGSYQPQHF.

This clonotype was observed many times. This chain connects TRBV13 to TRBJ1-2; no firm D call. The CDR3 consists of 11 residues. The germline gives CDR1 PRHDT, CDR2 FYEKMQ (reference sequence). V was clipped by 3 bases and J by 8 bases, with 7 bases between them. CDR3 amino acids: CASSLTEGYTF. In nucleotides, the CDR3 is TGTGCCAGCAGCTTGACGGAAGGCTACACCTTC.

Only a few counts were recorded for this clonotype. CDR3 sequence: CASSVLGQLNTEAFF. The CDR3 DNA sequence: TGTGCCAGCAGCGTACTGGGACAGTTGAACACTGAAGCTTTCTTT. The genes are TRBV7-9 and TRBJ1-1; 7 nucleotides align to TRBD1. V shed 5 bases, J shed 0 bases, and the junction held 6 bases outside the gene matches. The CDR3 runs to 15 residues. Germline lookup yields CDR1 SEHNR and CDR2 FQNEAQ (reference sequence).

This clonotype was counted between two and nine times. The V call is TRBV6-1, the J call TRBJ1-2; 10 nucleotides match TRBD1. With V trimmed by 6 bases and J by 2 bases, 6 bases remained unmatched. CDR1 is MNHNS and CDR2 is SASEGT in the germline V gene. The CDR3 spans 15 residues. Written as DNA, the CDR3 is TGTGCCAGCAGGGCCGCGGGACAGGGGAACTATGGCTACACCTTC. Translated: CASRAAGQGNYGYTF.